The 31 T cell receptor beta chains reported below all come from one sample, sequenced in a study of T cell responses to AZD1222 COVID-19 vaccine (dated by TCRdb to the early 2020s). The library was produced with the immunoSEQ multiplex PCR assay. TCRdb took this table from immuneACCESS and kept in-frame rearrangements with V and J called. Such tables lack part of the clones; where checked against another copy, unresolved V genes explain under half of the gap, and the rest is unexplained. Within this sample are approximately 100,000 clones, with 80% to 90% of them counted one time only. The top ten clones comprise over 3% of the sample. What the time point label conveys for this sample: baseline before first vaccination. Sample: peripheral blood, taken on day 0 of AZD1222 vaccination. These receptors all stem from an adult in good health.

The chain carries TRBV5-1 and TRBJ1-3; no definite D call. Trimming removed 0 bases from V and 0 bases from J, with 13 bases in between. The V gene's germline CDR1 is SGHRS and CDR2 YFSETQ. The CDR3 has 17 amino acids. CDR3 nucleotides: TGCGCCAGCAGCTTGGTTTCGGTGGATAACTCTGGAAACACCATATATTTT. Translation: CASSLVSVDNSGNTIYF.

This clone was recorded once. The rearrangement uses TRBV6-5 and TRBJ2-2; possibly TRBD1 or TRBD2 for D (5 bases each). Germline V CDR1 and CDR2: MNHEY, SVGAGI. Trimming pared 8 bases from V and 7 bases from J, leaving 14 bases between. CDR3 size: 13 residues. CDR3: CASGPRGDGELFF. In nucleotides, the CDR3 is TGTGCCAGCGGACCACGGGGCGACGGGGAGCTGTTTTTT.

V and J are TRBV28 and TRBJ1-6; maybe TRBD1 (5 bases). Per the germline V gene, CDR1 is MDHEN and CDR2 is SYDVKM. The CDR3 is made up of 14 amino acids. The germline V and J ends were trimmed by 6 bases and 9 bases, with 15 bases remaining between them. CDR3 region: CASSRGRDLSPLHF. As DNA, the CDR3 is TGTGCCAGCAGCCGGGGTCGGGACCTTTCACCCCTCCACTTT.

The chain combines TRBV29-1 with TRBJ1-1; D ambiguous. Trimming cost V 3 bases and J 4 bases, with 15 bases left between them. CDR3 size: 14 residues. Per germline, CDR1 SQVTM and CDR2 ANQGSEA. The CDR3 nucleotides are TGCAGCGTTGATAGTGACGGAGTGGGCACTGAAGCTTTCTTT. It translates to CSVDSDGVGTEAFF.

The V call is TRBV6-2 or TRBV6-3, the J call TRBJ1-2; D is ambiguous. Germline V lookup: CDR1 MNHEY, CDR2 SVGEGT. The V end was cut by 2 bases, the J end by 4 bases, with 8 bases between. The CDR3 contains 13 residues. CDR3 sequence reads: CASSYEEIYGYTF. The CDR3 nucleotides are TGTGCCAGCAGTTACGAGGAGATCTATGGCTACACCTTC.

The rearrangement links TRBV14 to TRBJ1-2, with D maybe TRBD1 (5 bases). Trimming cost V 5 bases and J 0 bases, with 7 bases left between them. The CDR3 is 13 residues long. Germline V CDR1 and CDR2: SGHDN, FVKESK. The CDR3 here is CASSMTANYGYTF. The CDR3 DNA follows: TGTGCCAGCAGCATGACAGCTAACTATGGCTACACCTTC.

CDR3 amino acids: CASSPVASEAFF. In nucleotides, the CDR3 is TGTGCCAGCTCACCAGTCGCGTCTGAAGCTTTCTTT. V is TRBV18 and J is TRBJ1-1; D is ambiguous. Per germline, CDR1 KGHSH and CDR2 LQKENI. The V end was cut by 2 bases, the J end by 6 bases, with 7 bases between. The CDR3 contains 12 residues.

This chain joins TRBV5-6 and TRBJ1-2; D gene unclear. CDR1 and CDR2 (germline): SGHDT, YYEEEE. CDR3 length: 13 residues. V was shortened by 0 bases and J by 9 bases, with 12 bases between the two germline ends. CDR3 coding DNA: TGTGCCAGCAGCTTGGCGGCAGGAATTAGCTACACCTTC. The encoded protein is CASSLAAGISYTF.

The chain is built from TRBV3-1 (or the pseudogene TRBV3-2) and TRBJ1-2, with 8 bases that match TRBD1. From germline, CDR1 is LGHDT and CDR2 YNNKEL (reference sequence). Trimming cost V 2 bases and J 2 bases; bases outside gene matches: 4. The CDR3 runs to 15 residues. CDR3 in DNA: TGTGCCAGCAGCCAAAACTACAGGGGGAACTATGGCTACACCTTC. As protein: CASSQNYRGNYGYTF.

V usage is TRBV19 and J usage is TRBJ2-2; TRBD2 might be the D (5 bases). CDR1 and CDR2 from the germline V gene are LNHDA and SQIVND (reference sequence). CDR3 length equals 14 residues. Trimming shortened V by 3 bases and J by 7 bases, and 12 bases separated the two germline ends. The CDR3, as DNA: TGTGCCAGTAGTATTACCGGGATCTACGGGGAGCTGTTTTTT. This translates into CASSITGIYGELFF.

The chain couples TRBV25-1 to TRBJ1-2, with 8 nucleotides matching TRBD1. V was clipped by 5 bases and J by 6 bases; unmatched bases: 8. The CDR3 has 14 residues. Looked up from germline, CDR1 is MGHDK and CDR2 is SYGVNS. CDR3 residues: CASSHQGALDGYTF. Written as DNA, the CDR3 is TGTGCCAGCAGTCATCAGGGGGCTTTGGATGGCTACACCTTC.

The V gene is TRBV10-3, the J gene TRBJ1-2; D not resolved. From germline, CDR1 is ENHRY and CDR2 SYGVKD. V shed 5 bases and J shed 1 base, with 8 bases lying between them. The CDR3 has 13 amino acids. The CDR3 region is CAISPQGNYGYTF. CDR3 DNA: TGTGCCATCAGTCCGCAAGGTAACTATGGCTACACCTTC.

The CDR3 DNA is TGTGCCACCAGCCTGCCGGGACCGCAGAACACCGGGGAGCTGTTTTTT. Its translation: CATSLPGPQNTGELFF. V gene TRBV15 combines with J gene TRBJ2-2; D may match TRBD1 or TRBD2 (5 bases each). V shed 5 bases and J shed 1 base, with 14 bases lying between them. This CDR3 spans 16 amino acids. Germline loops: CDR1 LNHNV, CDR2 YYDKDF (reference sequence). The whole variable domain, remainder taken from reference TRBV15 and TRBJ2-2, is DAMVIQNPRYQVTQFGKPVTLSCSQTLNHNVMYWYQQKSSQAPKLLFHYYDKDFNNEADTPDNFQSRRPNTSFCFLDIRSPGLGDTAMYLCATSLPGPQNTGELFFGEGSRLTVL.

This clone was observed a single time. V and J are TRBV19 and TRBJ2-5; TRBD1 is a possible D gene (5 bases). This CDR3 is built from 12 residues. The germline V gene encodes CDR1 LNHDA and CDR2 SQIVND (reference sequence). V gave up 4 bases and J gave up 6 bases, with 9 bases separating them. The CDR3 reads CASSSSGKTQYF. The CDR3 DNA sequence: TGTGCCAGTAGTAGCTCAGGGAAGACCCAGTACTTC.

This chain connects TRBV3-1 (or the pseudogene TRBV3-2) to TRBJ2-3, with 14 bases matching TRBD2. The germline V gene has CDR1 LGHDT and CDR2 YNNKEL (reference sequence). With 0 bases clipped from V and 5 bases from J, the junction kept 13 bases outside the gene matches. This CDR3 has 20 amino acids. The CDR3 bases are TGTGCCAGCAGCCAAGATCCTGCCCTGACTAGCGGGGGGGCCGTAGATACGCAGTATTTT. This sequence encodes CASSQDPALTSGGAVDTQYF.

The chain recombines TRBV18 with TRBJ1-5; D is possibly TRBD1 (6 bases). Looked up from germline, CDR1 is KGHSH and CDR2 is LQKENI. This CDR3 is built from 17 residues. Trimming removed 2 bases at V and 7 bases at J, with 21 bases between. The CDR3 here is CASSPSPSGGAGQPQHF. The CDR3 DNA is TGTGCCAGCTCACCATCCCCTAGCGGGGGCGCAGGACAGCCCCAGCATTTT.

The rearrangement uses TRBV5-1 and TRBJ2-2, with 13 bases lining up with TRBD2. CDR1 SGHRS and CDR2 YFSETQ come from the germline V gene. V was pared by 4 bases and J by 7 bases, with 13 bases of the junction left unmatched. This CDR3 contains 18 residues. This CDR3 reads CASSQNPTSGGLNGELFF. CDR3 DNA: TGCGCCAGCAGCCAAAATCCGACTAGCGGGGGGCTAAACGGGGAGCTGTTTTTT.

CDR3 DNA sequence: TGTGCCAGCAACCCCCGGGGGCGGAACTATGGCTACACCTTC. This encodes CASNPRGRNYGYTF. This rearrangement joins TRBV6-2 or TRBV6-3 to TRBJ1-2; perhaps TRBD1 as D (6 bases). This CDR3 has 14 amino acids. Per the germline V gene, CDR1 is MNHEY and CDR2 is SVGEGT. Trimming removed 7 bases from V and 2 bases from J, with 14 bases in between.

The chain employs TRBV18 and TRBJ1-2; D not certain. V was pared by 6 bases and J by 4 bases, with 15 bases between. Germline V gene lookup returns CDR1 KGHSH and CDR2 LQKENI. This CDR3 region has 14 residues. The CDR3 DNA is TGTGCCAGCTCCGTCAGAAAACCAAGCTATGGCTACACCTTC. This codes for CASSVRKPSYGYTF.

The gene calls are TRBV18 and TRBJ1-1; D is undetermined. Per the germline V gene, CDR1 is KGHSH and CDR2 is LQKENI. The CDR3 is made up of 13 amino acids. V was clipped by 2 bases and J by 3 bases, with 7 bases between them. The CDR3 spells CASSPTGYTEAFF. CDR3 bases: TGTGCCAGCTCACCAACCGGGTACACTGAAGCTTTCTTT.

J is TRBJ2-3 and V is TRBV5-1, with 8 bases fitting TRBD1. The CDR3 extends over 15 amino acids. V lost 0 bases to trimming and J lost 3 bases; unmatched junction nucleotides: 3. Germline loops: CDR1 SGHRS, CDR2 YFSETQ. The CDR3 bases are TGCGCCAGCAGCTTGGAGACAGGGGAAACAGATACGCAGTATTTT. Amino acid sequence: CASSLETGETDTQYF.

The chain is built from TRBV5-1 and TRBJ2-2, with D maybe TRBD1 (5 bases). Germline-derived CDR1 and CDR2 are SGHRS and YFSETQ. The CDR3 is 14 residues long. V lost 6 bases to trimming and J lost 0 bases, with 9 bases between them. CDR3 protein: CASTRQTNTGELFF. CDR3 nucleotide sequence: TGCGCCAGCACCCGACAGACGAACACCGGGGAGCTGTTTTTT.

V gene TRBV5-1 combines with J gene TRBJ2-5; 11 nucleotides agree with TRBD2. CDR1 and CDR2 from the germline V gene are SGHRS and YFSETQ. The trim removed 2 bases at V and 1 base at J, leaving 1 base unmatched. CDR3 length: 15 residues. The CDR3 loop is CASSLLAGAQETQYF. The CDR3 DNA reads TGCGCCAGCAGCTTACTAGCGGGGGCCCAAGAGACCCAGTACTTC.

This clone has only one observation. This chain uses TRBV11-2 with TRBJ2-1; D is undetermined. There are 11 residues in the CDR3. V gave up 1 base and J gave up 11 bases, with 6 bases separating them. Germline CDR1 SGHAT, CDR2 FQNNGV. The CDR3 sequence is CASSLGGKQFF. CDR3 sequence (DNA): TGTGCCAGCAGCTTAGGAGGCAAGCAGTTCTTC. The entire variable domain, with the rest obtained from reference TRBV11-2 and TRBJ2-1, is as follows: EAGVAQSPRYKIIEKRQSVAFWCNPISGHATLYWYQQILGQGPKLLIQFQNNGVVDDSQLPKDRFSAERLKGVDSTLKIQPAKLEDSAVYLCASSLGGKQFFGPGTRLTVL.

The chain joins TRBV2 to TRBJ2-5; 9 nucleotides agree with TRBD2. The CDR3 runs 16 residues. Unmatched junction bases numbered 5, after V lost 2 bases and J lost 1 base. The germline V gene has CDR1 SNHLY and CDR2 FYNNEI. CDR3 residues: CASSEFAGGPQETQYF. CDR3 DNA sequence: TGTGCCAGCAGTGAATTTGCGGGGGGGCCCCAAGAGACCCAGTACTTC.

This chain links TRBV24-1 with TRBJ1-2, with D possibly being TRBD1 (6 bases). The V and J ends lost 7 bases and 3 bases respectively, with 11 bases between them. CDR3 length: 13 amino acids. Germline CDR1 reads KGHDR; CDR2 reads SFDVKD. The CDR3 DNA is TGTGCCACCAGCTCGGACAGCTACTATGGCTACACCTTC. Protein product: CATSSDSYYGYTF.

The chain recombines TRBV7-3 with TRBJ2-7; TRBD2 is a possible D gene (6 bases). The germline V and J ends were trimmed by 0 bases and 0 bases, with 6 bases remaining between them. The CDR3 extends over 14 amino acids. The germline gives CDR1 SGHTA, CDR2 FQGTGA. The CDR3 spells CASSLTGGSYEQYF. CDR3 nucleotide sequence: TGTGCCAGCAGCTTAACGGGAGGCTCCTACGAGCAGTACTTC.

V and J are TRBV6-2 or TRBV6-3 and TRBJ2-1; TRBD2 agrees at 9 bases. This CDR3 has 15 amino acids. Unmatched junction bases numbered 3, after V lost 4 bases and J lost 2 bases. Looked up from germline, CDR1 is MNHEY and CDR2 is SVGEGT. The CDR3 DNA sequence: TGTGCCAGCAGTTTATCTAGCGGGGCCTACAATGAGCAGTTCTTC. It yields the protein CASSLSSGAYNEQFF.

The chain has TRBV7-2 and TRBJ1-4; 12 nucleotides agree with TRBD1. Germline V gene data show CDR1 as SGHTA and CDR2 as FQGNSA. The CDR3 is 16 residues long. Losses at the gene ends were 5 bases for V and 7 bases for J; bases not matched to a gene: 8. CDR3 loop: CASSPPGTGGGEKLFF. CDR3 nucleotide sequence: TGTGCCAGCAGCCCTCCCGGGACAGGGGGCGGTGAAAAACTGTTTTTT.

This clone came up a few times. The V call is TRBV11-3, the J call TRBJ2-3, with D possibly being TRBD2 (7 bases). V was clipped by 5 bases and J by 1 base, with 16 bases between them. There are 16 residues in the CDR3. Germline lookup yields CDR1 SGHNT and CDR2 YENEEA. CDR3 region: CASSRGEGGGTDTQYF. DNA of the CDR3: TGTGCCAGCAGCCGGGGGGAAGGGGGAGGCACAGATACGCAGTATTTT.

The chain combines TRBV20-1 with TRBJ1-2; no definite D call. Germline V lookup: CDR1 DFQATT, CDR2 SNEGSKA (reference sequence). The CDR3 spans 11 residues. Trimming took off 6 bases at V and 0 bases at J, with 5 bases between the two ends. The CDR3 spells CSAAPNYGYTF. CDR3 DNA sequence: TGCAGTGCAGCCCCTAACTATGGCTACACCTTC.